Listed below are T cell receptor beta chains from one sample, sequenced in a study of shared clonotypes between healthy human individuals. Libraries were prepared by immunoSEQ multiplex PCR; TCRdb keeps only in-frame clonotypes and omits some of them. The sample records about 2.3 million clones, 80% to 95% being singletons. Material: naive CD4+ T cells from PBMCs. These receptors were obtained from a man younger than 35 in good health. Some clones in this sample may be carry-over from other donors' samples. Both conserved end residues are part of each CDR3. Fields, in order: J gene, D gene, V gene, clone size, CDR3 DNA, CDR3 protein. A D gene is named only where the DNA matches it firmly. Not all rows give a size; the values are once, few, many and, for expanded clones, a class.

J gene: TRBJ2-5; D gene: NA; V gene: TRBV2; clone size: NA; CDR3 DNA: TGTGCCAGCAGTGGTCAGGGGACCCAAGAGACCCAGTACTTC; CDR3 protein: CASSGQGTQETQYF
J gene: TRBJ1-1; D gene: NA; V gene: TRBV5-1; clone size: NA; CDR3 DNA: TGCGCCAGCAGCGGAACTACAGTGAACACTGAAGCTTTCTTT; CDR3 protein: CASSGTTVNTEAFF
J gene: TRBJ2-7; D gene: TRBD1; V gene: TRBV2; clone size: NA; CDR3 DNA: TGTGCCAGCAGTTTCTCAGGGGGAGAGCAGTACTTC; CDR3 protein: CASSFSGGEQYF
J gene: TRBJ2-7; D gene: TRBD2; V gene: TRBV5-1; clone size: NA; CDR3 DNA: TGCGCCAGCAGCTCTAGCGGGATACCCTCCTACGAGCAGTACTTC; CDR3 protein: CASSSSGIPSYEQYF
J gene: TRBJ1-3; D gene: NA; V gene: TRBV2; clone size: once; CDR3 DNA: TGTGCCAGCAGAGAGGATACAGCTCCCTCTGGAAACACCATATATTTT; CDR3 protein: CASREDTAPSGNTIYF
J gene: TRBJ1-1; D gene: TRBD1; V gene: TRBV28; clone size: NA; CDR3 DNA: TGTGCCAGCAGCCTTGAGGGGGCCTCTCTTGAAGCTTTCTTT; CDR3 protein: CASSLEGASLEAFF
J gene: TRBJ2-1; D gene: TRBD2; V gene: TRBV7-2; clone size: NA; CDR3 DNA: TGTGCCAGCAGAGGAGCGGGAGGTAACAATGAGCAGTTCTTC; CDR3 protein: CASRGAGGNNEQFF
J gene: TRBJ2-5; D gene: TRBD2; V gene: TRBV2; clone size: NA; CDR3 DNA: TGTGCCAGCAGGCTGAGACTAGCGGGAGAGTACCAAGAGACCCAGTACTTC; CDR3 protein: CASRLRLAGEYQETQYF
J gene: TRBJ1-5; D gene: TRBD1; V gene: TRBV18; clone size: NA; CDR3 DNA: TGTGCCAGCTCACCGTCACAGGGGGATCAGCCCCAGCATTTT; CDR3 protein: CASSPSQGDQPQHF
J gene: TRBJ2-2; D gene: NA; V gene: TRBV18; clone size: NA; CDR3 DNA: TGTGCCAGCTCACCATTAAACACCGGGGAGCTGTTTTTT; CDR3 protein: CASSPLNTGELFF
J gene: TRBJ2-5; D gene: NA; V gene: TRBV5-1; clone size: NA; CDR3 DNA: TGCGCCAGCAGCTTGGCGCCAGGACCTCAAGAGACCCAGTACTTC; CDR3 protein: CASSLAPGPQETQYF
J gene: TRBJ2-6; D gene: NA; V gene: TRBV27; clone size: NA; CDR3 DNA: TGTGCCAGCAGTTCGGTTTCTGGGGCCAACGTCCTGACTTTC; CDR3 protein: CASSSVSGANVLTF
J gene: TRBJ2-1; D gene: TRBD2; V gene: TRBV15; clone size: NA; CDR3 DNA: TGTGCCACCAGCAAGACTAGCGGGAACGATGAGCAGTTCTTC; CDR3 protein: CATSKTSGNDEQFF
J gene: TRBJ2-7; D gene: NA; V gene: TRBV29-1; clone size: NA; CDR3 DNA: TGCAGCGTAAACCAGAACTACGAGCAGTACTTC; CDR3 protein: CSVNQNYEQYF
J gene: TRBJ2-2; D gene: NA; V gene: TRBV5-1; clone size: NA; CDR3 DNA: TGCGCCAGCAGCAGATCAGGGATACGGGCCGGGGAGCTGTTTTTT; CDR3 protein: CASSRSGIRAGELFF
J gene: TRBJ1-4; D gene: NA; V gene: TRBV2; clone size: NA; CDR3 DNA: TGTGCCAGCAGTGGGGGACGGAGAAATGAAAAACTGTTTTTT; CDR3 protein: CASSGGRRNEKLFF